This T cell receptor beta chain came from a study of OX40 agonist ivuxolimab in advanced cancers. This clone appeared a single time. What it binds is not known. Study observations and caveats: Expanded peripheral T cells had an undetermined antigen specificity.

The repertoire was sequenced with immunoSEQ multiplex PCR; TCRdb's copy has only in-frame clones and lacks some. The repertoire has roughly 34,000 clones, approximately 89% of them found once; the top ten carry about 34%. The CDR3 is 15 residues long. Germline V gives CDR1 SEHNR, CDR2 FQNEAQ (reference sequence). V lost 5 bases and J 4 bases, leaving 15 bases between the germline ends. The sequenced sample was CD4+ or CD8+ T cells sorted from blood, obtained in a trial of the OX40 agonist ivuxolimab. V usage is TRBV7-9 and J usage is TRBJ1-5, with a tentative D call TRBD1 (5 bases). This clonotype originated in an adult with an advanced solid tumor such as melanoma, head and neck, liver or kidney cancer. CDR3 DNA sequence: TGTGCCAGCAGCCCCTTGGAGGGACTTAATCAGCCCCAGCATTTT. It encodes CASSPLEGLNQPQHF.